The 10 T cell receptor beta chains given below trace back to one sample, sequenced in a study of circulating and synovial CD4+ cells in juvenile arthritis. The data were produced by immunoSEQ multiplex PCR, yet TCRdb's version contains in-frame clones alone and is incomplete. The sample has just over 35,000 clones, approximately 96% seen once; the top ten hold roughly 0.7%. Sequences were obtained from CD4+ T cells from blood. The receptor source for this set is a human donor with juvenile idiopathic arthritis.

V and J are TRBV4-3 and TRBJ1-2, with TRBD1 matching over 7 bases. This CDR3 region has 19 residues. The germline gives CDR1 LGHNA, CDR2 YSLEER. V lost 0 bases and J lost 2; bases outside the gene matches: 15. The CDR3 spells CASSQDGSAVTGFNYGYTF. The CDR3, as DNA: TGCGCCAGCAGCCAAGATGGAAGCGCGGTGACAGGGTTCAACTATGGCTACACCTTC.

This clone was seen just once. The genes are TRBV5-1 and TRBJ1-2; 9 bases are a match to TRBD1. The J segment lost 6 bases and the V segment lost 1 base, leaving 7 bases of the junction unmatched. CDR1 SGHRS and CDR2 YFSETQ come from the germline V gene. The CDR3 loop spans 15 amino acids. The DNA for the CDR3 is TGCGCCAGCAGCTTGTTACCCCGGACAGGGGATGGCTACACCTTC. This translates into CASSLLPRTGDGYTF.

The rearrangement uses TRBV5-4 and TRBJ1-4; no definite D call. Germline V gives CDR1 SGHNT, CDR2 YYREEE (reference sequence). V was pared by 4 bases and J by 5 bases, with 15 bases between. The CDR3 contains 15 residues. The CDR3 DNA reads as TGTGCCAGCAGCGAGCGGGCCAGAGGGAATGAAAAACTGTTTTTT. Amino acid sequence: CASSERARGNEKLFF.

CDR3 in DNA: TGTGCCAGCAGTGCCCAGCGCCATCAGTACTTC. Translation: CASSAQRHQYF. The chain couples TRBV6-1 to TRBJ2-7; D unresolved. The germline V gene encodes CDR1 MNHNS and CDR2 SASEGT. V lost 4 bases and J lost 10, with 11 bases in between. This CDR3 comprises 11 residues.

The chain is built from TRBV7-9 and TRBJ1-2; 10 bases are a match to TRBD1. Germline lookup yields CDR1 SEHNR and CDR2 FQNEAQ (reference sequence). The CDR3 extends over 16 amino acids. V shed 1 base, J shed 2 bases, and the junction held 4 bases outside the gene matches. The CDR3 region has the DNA TGTGCCAGCAGCTTAGGACAGGGACAGGGGAACTATGGCTACACCTTC. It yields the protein CASSLGQGQGNYGYTF.

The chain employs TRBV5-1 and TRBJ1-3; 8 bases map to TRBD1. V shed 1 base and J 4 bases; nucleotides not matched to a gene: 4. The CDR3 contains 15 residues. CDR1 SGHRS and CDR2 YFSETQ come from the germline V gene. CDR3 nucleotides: TGCGCCAGCAGCTTGAGCGCAGGGGGCGGAAACACCATATATTTT. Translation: CASSLSAGGGNTIYF.

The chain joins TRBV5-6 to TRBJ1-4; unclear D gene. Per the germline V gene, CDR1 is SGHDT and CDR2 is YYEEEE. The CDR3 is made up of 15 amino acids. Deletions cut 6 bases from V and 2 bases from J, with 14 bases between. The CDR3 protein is CASTPTGRTNEKLFF. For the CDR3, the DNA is TGTGCCAGCACCCCAACGGGGAGGACTAATGAAAAACTGTTTTTT. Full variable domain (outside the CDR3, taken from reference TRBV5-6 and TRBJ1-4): DAGVTQSPTHLIKTRGQQVTLRCSPKSGHDTVSWYQQALGQGPQFIFQYYEEEERQRGNFPDRFSGHQFPNYSSELNVNALLLGDSALYLCASTPTGRTNEKLFFGSGTQLSVL.

The CDR3 bases are TGCGCCAGCAGCCCCCCAGGGGGGATAGCTTTCTTT. Protein sequence: CASSPPGGIAFF. The gene calls are TRBV4-1 and TRBJ1-1; 7 bases are shared with TRBD1. This CDR3 region has 12 residues. In germline, CDR1 is MGHRA, CDR2 YSYEKL. Trimming cost V 4 bases and J 10 bases; bases outside gene matches: 6.

The CDR3 coding sequence is TGTGCCAGTAGTCTCCCCTCAGGGGAGCAGTTCTTC. It is translated as CASSLPSGEQFF. The chain is built from TRBV19 and TRBJ2-1, with D tentatively TRBD1 (5 bases). CDR3 size: 12 residues. V was cut by 5 bases and J by 10 bases, with 12 bases left in between. Germline V CDR1 and CDR2: LNHDA, SQIVND (reference sequence).

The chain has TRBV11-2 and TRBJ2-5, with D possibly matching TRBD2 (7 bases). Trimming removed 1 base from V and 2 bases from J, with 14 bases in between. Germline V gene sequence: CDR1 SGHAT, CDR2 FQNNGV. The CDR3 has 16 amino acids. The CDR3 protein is CASSLGAGATQETQYF. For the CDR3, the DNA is TGTGCCAGCAGCTTAGGGGCGGGGGCTACTCAAGAGACCCAGTACTTC. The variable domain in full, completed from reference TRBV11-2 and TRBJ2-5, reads EAGVAQSPRYKIIEKRQSVAFWCNPISGHATLYWYQQILGQGPKLLIQFQNNGVVDDSQLPKDRFSAERLKGVDSTLKIQPAKLEDSAVYLCASSLGAGATQETQYFGPGTRLLVL.